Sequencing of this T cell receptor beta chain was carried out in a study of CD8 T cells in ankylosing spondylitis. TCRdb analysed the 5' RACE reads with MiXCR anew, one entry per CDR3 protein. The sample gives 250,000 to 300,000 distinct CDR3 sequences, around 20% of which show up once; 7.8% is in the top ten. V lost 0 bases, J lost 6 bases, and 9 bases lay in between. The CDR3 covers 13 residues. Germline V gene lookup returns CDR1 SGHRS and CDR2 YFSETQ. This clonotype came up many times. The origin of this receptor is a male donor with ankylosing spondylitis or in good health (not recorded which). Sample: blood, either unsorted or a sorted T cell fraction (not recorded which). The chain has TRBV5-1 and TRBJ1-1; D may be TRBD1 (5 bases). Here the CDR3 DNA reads TGCGCCAGCAGCTTGGTGGGGGTCCCTGAAGCTTTCTTT. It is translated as CASSLVGVPEAFF. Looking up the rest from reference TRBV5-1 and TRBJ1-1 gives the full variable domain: KAGVTQTPRYLIKTRGQQVTLSCSPISGHRSVSWYQQTPGQGLQFLFEYFSETQRNKGNFPGRFSGRQFSNSRSEMNVSTLELGDSALYLCASSLVGVPEAFFGQGTRLTVV.